This T cell receptor beta chain originates from a study of T-cell reconstitution after alpha-beta-depleted transplantation in children. This clonotype appeared a few times. TCRbeta library construction was performed incorporating unique molecular identifiers. TCRdb used MiXCR to reprocess the PCR reads, holding one entry per CDR3 protein. This sample has about 250,000 distinct CDR3 sequences; more than 20% occur once, and the top ten carry 4% to 6%. The germline V gene encodes CDR1 MNHEY and CDR2 SVGAGI. The CDR3 consists of 16 residues. V was clipped by 3 bases and J by 3 bases, with 15 bases between them.

The receptor was isolated from a female patient between 2 and 15 years old who had a stem cell transplant for congenital amegakaryocytic thrombocytopenia, so the T cells may come from the graft donor. The V call is TRBV6-5, the J call TRBJ1-5, with D tentatively TRBD1 (6 bases). The sample consisted of PBMCs, mostly from graft donor cells, taken 360 days after TCRalphabeta/CD19-depleted stem cell transplant. CDR3 protein: CASSYRADRTNQPQHF. The CDR3 nucleotides read TGTGCCAGCAGTTATAGGGCCGACAGGACCAATCAGCCCCAGCATTTT.